This is a list of T cell receptor beta chains from one sample in a study of cytomegalovirus exposure and HLA in healthy donors. TCRdb's copy holds only in-frame clones and misses some; the assay was immunoSEQ multiplex PCR. This table has about 140,000 clones, around 77% appearing once. Sequencing was done on a sample of PBMCs. These receptors were taken from a man aged 25 to 40 in good health. The CDR3 runs from the conserved cysteine through the conserved F or W. The D gene is left open where the match is weak. Some rows mark clone size as missing; the rest say once, few, many or name a class of expanded clone.

clone_size j_call d_call v_call cdr3_aa cdr3_nt
. TRBJ2-7 . TRBV18 CASSPRARLQYF TGTGCCAGCTCACCACGAGCGAGACTTCAGTACTTC
once TRBJ2-2 . TRBV2 CASSGRVGTGELFF TGTGCCAGCAGCGGGAGAGTCGGAACCGGGGAGCTGTTTTTT
. TRBJ2-3 . TRBV7-3 CASSSIEADTQYF TGTGCCAGCAGCTCGATAGAGGCAGATACGCAGTATTTT
. TRBJ2-7 TRBD2 TRBV7-3 CASSSGLAGGEQYF TGTGCCAGCAGCTCCGGACTAGCGGGAGGAGAGCAGTACTTC
. TRBJ2-3 . TRBV6-5 CASSWGAGSTDTQYF TGTGCCAGCAGTTGGGGTGCGGGGAGCACAGATACGCAGTATTTT
. TRBJ2-5 . TRBV2 CASSGIAVQETQYF TGTGCCAGCAGTGGAATAGCGGTCCAAGAGACCCAGTACTTC
once TRBJ2-7 TRBD1 TRBV25-1 CASSPRDRLDYEQYF TGTGCCAGCAGTCCAAGGGACAGGCTAGACTACGAGCAGTACTTC
. TRBJ1-1 . TRBV19 CASKRTEAFF TGTGCCAGTAAGCGGACTGAAGCTTTCTTT
. TRBJ2-5 . TRBV25-1 CASSESGVQPQETQYF TGTGCCAGCAGTGAATCCGGGGTCCAACCTCAAGAGACCCAGTACTTC
. TRBJ2-7 TRBD1 TRBV7-9 CSSSPQGESYEQYF TGTTCCAGCAGCCCTCAGGGGGAGTCCTACGAGCAGTACTTC
. TRBJ2-1 . TRBV7-3 CASSPGPPGQRNEQFF TGTGCCAGCAGCCCCGGGCCCCCGGGACAAAGAAATGAGCAGTTCTTC
few TRBJ2-7 TRBD1 TRBV5-6 CASSLNRGSYEQYF TGTGCCAGCAGCTTGAACAGGGGCTCCTACGAGCAGTACTTC
. TRBJ1-3 . TRBV6-5 CASSYRRTGPGNTIYF TGTGCCAGCAGTTACCGCCGAACAGGGCCTGGAAACACCATATATTTT
. TRBJ1-4 TRBD1 TRBV5-1 CASTFQGQDNEKLFF TGCGCCAGCACCTTCCAGGGACAGGATAATGAAAAACTGTTTTTT
. TRBJ2-7 TRBD1 TRBV18 CASSLSGQGALEQYF TGTGCCAGCTCACTCTCGGGACAGGGGGCCCTCGAGCAGTACTTC
. TRBJ2-3 TRBD1 TRBV7-6 CASSLSGGAVDTQYF TGTGCCAGCAGCTTATCAGGGGGCGCGGTAGATACGCAGTATTTT
once TRBJ2-1 TRBD2 TRBV5-5 CASSPGLAGDNEQFF TGTGCCAGCAGCCCGGGACTAGCGGGAGACAATGAGCAGTTCTTC
. TRBJ1-1 TRBD1 TRBV6-5 CASSYDRVGGAFF TGTGCCAGCAGTTACGACAGGGTTGGGGGAGCTTTCTTT
. TRBJ1-5 . TRBV14 CASSQGLQPQHF TGTGCCAGCAGCCAGGGGCTTCAGCCCCAGCATTTT
. TRBJ2-4 TRBD2 TRBV6-6 CASSLAGGQNIQYF TGTGCCAGCAGTTTGGCGGGAGGGCAAAACATTCAGTACTTC
. TRBJ2-5 . TRBV30 CAWGRSAGETQYF TGTGCCTGGGGGAGGAGCGCCGGGGAGACCCAGTACTTC
. TRBJ2-5 TRBD1 TRBV5-1 CASSGGTGGRETQYF TGCGCCAGCAGCGGAGGGACAGGGGGACGGGAGACCCAGTACTTC
. TRBJ1-2 . TRBV10-1 CASSESWGGGSANYGYTF TGCGCCAGCAGTGAGTCTTGGGGGGGAGGCTCCGCTAACTATGGCTACACCTTC
few TRBJ1-1 . TRBV7-9 CSSSLGSLGDTEAFF TGTTCCAGCAGCTTAGGGAGCTTAGGGGACACTGAAGCTTTCTTT
. TRBJ2-3 . TRBV5-1 CASSFPGEDTQYF TGCGCCAGCAGCTTCCCCGGGGAAGATACGCAGTATTTT